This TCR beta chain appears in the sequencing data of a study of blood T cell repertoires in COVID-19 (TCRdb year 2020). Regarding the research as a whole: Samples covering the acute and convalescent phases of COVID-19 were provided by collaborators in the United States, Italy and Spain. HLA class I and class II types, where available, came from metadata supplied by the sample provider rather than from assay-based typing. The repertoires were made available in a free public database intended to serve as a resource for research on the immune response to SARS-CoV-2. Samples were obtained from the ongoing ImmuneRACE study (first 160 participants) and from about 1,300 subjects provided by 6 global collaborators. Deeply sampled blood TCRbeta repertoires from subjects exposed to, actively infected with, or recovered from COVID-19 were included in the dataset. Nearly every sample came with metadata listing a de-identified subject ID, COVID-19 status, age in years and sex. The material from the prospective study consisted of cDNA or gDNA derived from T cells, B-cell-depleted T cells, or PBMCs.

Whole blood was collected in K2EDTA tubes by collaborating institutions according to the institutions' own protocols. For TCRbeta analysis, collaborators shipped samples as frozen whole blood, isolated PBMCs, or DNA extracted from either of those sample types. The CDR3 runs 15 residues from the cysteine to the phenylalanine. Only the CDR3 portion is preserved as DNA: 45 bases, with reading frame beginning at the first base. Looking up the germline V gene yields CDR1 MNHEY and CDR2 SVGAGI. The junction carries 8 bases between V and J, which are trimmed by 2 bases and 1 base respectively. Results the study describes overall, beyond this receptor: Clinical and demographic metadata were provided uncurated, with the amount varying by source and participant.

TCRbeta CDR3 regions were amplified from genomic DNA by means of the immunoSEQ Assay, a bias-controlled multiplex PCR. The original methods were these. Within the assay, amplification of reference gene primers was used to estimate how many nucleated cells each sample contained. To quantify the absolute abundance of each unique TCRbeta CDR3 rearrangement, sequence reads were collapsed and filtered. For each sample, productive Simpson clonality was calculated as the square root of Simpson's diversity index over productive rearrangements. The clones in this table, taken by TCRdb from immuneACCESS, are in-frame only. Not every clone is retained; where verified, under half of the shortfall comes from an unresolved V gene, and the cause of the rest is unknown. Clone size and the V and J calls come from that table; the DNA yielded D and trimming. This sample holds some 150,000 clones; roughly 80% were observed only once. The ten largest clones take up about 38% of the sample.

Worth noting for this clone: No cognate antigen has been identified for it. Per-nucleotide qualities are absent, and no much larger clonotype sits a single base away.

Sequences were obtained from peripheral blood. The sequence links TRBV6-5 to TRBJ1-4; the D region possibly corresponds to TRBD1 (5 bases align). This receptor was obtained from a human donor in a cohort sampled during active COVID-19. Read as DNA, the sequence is TGTGCCAGCAGTTACGGAGACAGAACTAATGAAAAACTGTTTTTT. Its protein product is CASSYGDRTNEKLFF.